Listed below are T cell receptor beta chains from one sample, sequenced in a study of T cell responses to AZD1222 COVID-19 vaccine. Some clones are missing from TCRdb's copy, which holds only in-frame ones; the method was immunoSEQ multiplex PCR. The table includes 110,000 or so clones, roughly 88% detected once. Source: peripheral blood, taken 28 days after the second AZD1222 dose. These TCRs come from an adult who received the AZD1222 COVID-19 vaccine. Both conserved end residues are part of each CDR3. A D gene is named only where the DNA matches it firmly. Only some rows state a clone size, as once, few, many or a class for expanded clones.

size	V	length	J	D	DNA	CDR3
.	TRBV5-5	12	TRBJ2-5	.	TGTGCCAGCAGCTTGGTATTGGAGACCCAGTACTTC	CASSLVLETQYF
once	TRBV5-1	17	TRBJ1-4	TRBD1	TGCGCCAGCAGCTTGGGACAGGGGGAAGGGGCTAATGAAAAACTGTTTTTT	CASSLGQGEGANEKLFF
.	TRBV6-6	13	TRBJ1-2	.	TGTGCCAGCAGACTCGACAGGAGAGATGGCTACACCTTC	CASRLDRRDGYTF
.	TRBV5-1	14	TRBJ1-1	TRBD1	TGCGCCAGCAGTAGCGGGACAGGGAACACTGAAGCTTTCTTT	CASSSGTGNTEAFF
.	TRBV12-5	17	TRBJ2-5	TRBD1	TGTGCTAGTGCCGGATCTAGGGGGACAGGGGGCGGAGAGACCCAGTACTTC	CASAGSRGTGGGETQYF
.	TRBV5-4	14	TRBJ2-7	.	TGTGCCAGCAGCTCCGGACCGAGCTCCTACGAGCAGTACTTC	CASSSGPSSYEQYF
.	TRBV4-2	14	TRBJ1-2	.	TGTGCCAGCAGCCAACCAGAGGATAACTATGGCTACACCTTC	CASSQPEDNYGYTF
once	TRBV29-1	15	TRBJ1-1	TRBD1	TGCAGCGTTGAAGTCAGGGGGAGGGTGTCTACTGAAGCTTTCTTT	CSVEVRGRVSTEAFF
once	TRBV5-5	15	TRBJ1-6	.	TGTGCCAGCAGCTTGGGGGGCTTCTATAATTCACCCCTCCACTTT	CASSLGGFYNSPLHF
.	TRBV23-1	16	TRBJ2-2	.	TGCGCCAGCATCAACCGGGACTCAAAGAACACCGGGGAGCTGTTTTTT	CASINRDSKNTGELFF
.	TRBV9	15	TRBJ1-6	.	TGTGCCAGCAGCGGTGGCGCCCAATATAATTCACCCCTCCACTTT	CASSGGAQYNSPLHF
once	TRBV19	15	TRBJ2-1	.	TGTGCCAGTAGTATTGCATTCTCCGGTTACAATGAGCAGTTCTTC	CASSIAFSGYNEQFF
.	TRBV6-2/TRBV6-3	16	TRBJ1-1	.	TGTGCCAGCAGTTTCACCCCCGATAGATGGAACACTGAAGCTTTCTTT	CASSFTPDRWNTEAFF
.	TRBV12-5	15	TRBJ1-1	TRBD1	TGTGGGGGACAGGGGGCGGTTGGGGAAAACCCAGAAGCTTTCTTT	CGGQGAVGENPEAFF
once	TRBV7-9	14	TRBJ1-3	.	TGTGCCAGCAGCAACCAGGGATCTGGAAACACCATATATTTT	CASSNQGSGNTIYF
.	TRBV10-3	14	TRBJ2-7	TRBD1	TGTGCCATCAGGGGACAGGGGGCCGAGCACGAGCAGTACTTC	CAIRGQGAEHEQYF
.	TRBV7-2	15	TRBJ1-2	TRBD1	TGTGCCAGCAGCCCCCGGACAGGGGGTTCCTATGGCTACACCTTC	CASSPRTGGSYGYTF
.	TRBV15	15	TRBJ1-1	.	TGTGCCACCAGCAGAGATGGGGAAGGAAGCGCTGAAGCTTTCTTT	CATSRDGEGSAEAFF
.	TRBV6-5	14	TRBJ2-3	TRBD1	TGTGCCAGCAGCAGACAGGGTGTAACAGATACGCAGTATTTT	CASSRQGVTDTQYF
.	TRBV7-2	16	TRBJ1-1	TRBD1	TGTGCCAGCAGCCCTTCAGACAGGGGGATGAACACTGAAGCTTTCTTT	CASSPSDRGMNTEAFF
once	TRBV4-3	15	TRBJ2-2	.	TGCGCCAGCAGCCAAGAACAGGGTGGAACCGGGGAGCTGTTTTTT	CASSQEQGGTGELFF
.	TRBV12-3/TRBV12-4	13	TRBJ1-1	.	TGTGCCAGCAGTTTAGGCATGAACACTGAAGCTTTCTTT	CASSLGMNTEAFF
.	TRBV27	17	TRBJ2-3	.	TGTGCCAGCAGTTTGGGGATTCAGGCGGGGAGCACAGATACGCAGTATTTT	CASSLGIQAGSTDTQYF
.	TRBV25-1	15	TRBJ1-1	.	TGTGCCAGCAGTGAATCGAACAGGATGAACACTGAAGCTTTCTTT	CASSESNRMNTEAFF
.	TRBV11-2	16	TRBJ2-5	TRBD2	TGTGCCAGCAGCCGGCGCACGGGGGGGGATCCCAGGGCCCAGTACTTC	CASSRRTGGDPRAQYF
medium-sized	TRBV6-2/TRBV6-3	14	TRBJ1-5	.	TGTGCCAGCAGTCGCGGGACGGAGAATCAGCCCCAGCATTTT	CASSRGTENQPQHF
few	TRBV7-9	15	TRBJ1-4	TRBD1	TGTGCCAGCAGAGGATCCGGGACAGGAAATGAAAAACTGTTTTTT	CASRGSGTGNEKLFF
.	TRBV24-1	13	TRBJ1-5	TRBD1	TGTGCCACCAGCAAAACAGGGGATCAGCCCCAGCATTTT	CATSKTGDQPQHF
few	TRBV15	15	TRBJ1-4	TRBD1	TGTGCCACCAGCGAAACAGGGGTTGCGCATGAAAAACTGTTTTTT	CATSETGVAHEKLFF
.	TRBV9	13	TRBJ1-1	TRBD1	TGTGCCAGCAGGTCGACAGGGAGGACTGAAGCTTTCTTT	CASRSTGRTEAFF
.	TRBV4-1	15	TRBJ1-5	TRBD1	TGCGCCAGCAGCCAGGACGGACAGGGTGGTCAGCCCCAGCATTTT	CASSQDGQGGQPQHF
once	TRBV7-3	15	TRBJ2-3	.	TGTGCCAGCAGCGCCGGGTCGAGTAAAACAGATACGCAGTATTTT	CASSAGSSKTDTQYF
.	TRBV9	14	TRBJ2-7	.	TGTGCCAGCAGCGTAGAATCAGGGTCCTACGAGCAGTACTTC	CASSVESGSYEQYF
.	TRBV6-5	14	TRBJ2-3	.	TGTGCCAGCAGTTACTCCGAAAACACAGATACGCAGTATTTT	CASSYSENTDTQYF
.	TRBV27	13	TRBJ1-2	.	TGTGCCAGCAGGCAGGAAATCCACTATGGCTACACCTTC	CASRQEIHYGYTF
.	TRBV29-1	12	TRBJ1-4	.	TGCAGCGTTGGAGATTATAATGAAAAACTGTTTTTT	CSVGDYNEKLFF
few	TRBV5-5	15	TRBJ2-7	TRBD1	TGTGCCAGCAGACAAACACCGGGACAGGGGTTTGAGCAGTACTTC	CASRQTPGQGFEQYF
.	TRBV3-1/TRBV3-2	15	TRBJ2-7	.	TGTGCCAGCAGCCAAGTTGCGGGGAGCTCCTACGAGCAGTACTTC	CASSQVAGSSYEQYF
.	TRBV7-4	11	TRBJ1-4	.	TGTGCCAGCAGCCAGCGTGAAAAACTGTTTTTT	CASSQREKLFF
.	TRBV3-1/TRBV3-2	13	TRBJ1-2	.	TGTGCCAGCAGCCTCCGGGACTCGGGGGGCTACACCTTC	CASSLRDSGGYTF
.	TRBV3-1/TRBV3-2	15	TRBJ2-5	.	TGTGCCAGCAGCCAAGTTGGAGACGAAAGCGAGACCCAGTACTTC	CASSQVGDESETQYF
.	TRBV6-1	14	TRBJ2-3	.	TGTGCCAGCAGTGAAGGGGGTAACACAGATACGCAGTATTTT	CASSEGGNTDTQYF
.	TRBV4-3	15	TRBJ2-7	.	TGCGCCAGCAGCCCCTTCGCCAGAGCATCATACGAGCAGTACTTC	CASSPFARASYEQYF
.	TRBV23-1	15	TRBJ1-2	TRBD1	TGCGCCAGCAGTCAATCTAGGTCCGGACAGGACTGCTACACCTTC	CASSQSRSGQDCYTF
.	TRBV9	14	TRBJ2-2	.	TGTGCCAGCAGCGTACTACAAACCACCGGGGAGCTGTTTTTT	CASSVLQTTGELFF
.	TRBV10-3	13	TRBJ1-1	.	TGTGCCATCAGTTCTCAGGGGAACACTGAAGCTTTCTTT	CAISSQGNTEAFF